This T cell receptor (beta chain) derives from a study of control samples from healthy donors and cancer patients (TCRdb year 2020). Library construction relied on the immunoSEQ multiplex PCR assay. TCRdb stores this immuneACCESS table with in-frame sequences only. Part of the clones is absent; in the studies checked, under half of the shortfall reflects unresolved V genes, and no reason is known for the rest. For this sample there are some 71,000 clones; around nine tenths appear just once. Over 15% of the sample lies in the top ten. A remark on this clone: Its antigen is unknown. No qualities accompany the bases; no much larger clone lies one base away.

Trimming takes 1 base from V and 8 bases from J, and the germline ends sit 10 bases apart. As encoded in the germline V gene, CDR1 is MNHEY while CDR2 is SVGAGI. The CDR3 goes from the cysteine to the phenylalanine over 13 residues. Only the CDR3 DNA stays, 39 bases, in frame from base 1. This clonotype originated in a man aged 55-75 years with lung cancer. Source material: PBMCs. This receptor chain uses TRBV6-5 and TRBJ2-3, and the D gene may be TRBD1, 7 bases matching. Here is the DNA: TGTGCCAGCAGTTACTATCAGGGGGGTACGCAGTATTTT. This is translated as CASSYYQGGTQYF.